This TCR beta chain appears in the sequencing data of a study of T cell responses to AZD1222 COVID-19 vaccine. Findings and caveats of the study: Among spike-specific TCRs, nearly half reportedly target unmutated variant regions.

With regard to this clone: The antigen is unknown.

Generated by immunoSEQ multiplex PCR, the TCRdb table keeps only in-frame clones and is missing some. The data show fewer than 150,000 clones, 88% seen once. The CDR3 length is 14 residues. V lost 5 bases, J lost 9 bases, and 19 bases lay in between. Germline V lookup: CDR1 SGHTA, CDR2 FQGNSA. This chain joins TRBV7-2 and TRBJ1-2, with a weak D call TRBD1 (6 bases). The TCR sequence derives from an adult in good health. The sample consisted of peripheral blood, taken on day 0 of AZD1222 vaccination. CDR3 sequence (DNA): TGTGCCAGCAGCCCTCGGACAGAAGCGAACAGCTACACCTTC. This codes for CASSPRTEANSYTF.